The rows below give T cell receptor beta chains drawn from one sample of a study of vaccination and CD4 T cells after COVID-19. Their antigen targets remain unknown. TCRdb passed the PCR reads through MiXCR, listing each CDR3 protein once. The table includes about 15,000 distinct CDR3 sequences, about half detected once. The sequencing here drew on CD4+ T cells from blood, cultured in vitro, taken before SARS-CoV-2 vaccination. The origin of the receptors is a human donor who had recovered from COVID-19. Each CDR3 is given with its conserved first and last residue. Fields, in order: J gene, D gene, clone size, V gene, CDR3 protein, CDR3 DNA. D genes are given only for firm matches. A clone size is listed for some rows: how often the clone was seen (once, few, many), or a class if it is expanded.

J: TRBJ2-3
D: .
size: .
V: TRBV7-2
CDR3: CASSFQGQSTDTQYF
DNA: TGTGCCAGCAGCTTTCAGGGGCAGAGCACAGATACGCAGTATTTT

J: TRBJ2-3
D: .
size: .
V: TRBV19
CDR3: CASSMGDTQYF
DNA: TGTGCCAGTAGTATGGGAGATACGCAGTATTTT

J: TRBJ1-1
D: .
size: .
V: TRBV10-3
CDR3: CAISVSDGDTEAFF
DNA: TGTGCCATCAGTGTTTCAGACGGGGACACTGAAGCTTTCTTT

J: TRBJ1-1
D: .
size: .
V: TRBV20-1
CDR3: CSARGGTTEAFF
DNA: TGCAGTGCTAGAGGGGGTACGACTGAAGCTTTCTTT

J: TRBJ1-3
D: .
size: few
V: TRBV4-1
CDR3: CASSQGPGNSGNTIYF
DNA: TGCGCCAGCAGCCAAGGCCCTGGGAACTCTGGAAACACCATATATTTT

J: TRBJ2-1
D: .
size: few
V: TRBV7-9
CDR3: CASSFSLSSNEQFF
DNA: TGTGCCAGCAGCTTTAGTCTGAGTTCCAATGAGCAGTTCTTC

J: TRBJ2-1
D: .
size: .
V: TRBV27
CDR3: CASSYRRAAGGEQFF
DNA: TGTGCCAGCAGCTATCGCAGGGCGGCCGGGGGTGAGCAGTTCTTC

J: TRBJ1-6
D: .
size: .
V: TRBV28
CDR3: CASSLSAYSPLHF
DNA: TGTGCCAGCAGTTTATCGGCTTATTCACCCCTCCACTTT

J: TRBJ2-7
D: .
size: .
V: TRBV21-1
CDR3: CASSKQGEQYF
DNA: TGTGCCAGCAGCAAACAGGGCGAGCAGTACTTC

J: TRBJ2-3
D: TRBD2
size: .
V: TRBV20-1
CDR3: CSARDVLGLARDDTQYF
DNA: TGCAGTGCTAGAGATGTATTGGGACTAGCACGGGATGATACGCAGTATTTT

J: TRBJ2-3
D: .
size: .
V: TRBV30
CDR3: CACQTIRGGTDTQYF
DNA: TGTGCCTGTCAAACAATCAGGGGGGGCACAGATACGCAGTATTTT

J: TRBJ2-1
D: .
size: .
V: TRBV5-1
CDR3: CASRRPLGREYNEQFF
DNA: TGCGCCAGCAGACGCCCCCTGGGCCGGGAGTACAATGAGCAGTTCTTC